The TCR beta chain described here comes from a study of blood T cell repertoires in COVID-19. Study as a whole: Samples came from the United States, Italy and Spain, spanning acute and convalescent COVID-19.

Deletions cut 4 bases from V and 6 bases from J, with 12 bases between. Germline V gives CDR1 MGHRA, CDR2 YSYEKL. The CDR3 has 13 amino acids. In the source study's methods: Quantification of nucleated cells was approximated via reference gene primer amplification. Clones were sequenced by immunoSEQ multiplex PCR, and TCRdb holds only the in-frame ones, with some missing. Clone size and the V and J calls come from that table; the DNA yielded D and trimming. The table has about 180,000 clones, over 75% seen once. The sequenced material came from peripheral blood. The sequence derives from a person aged 70 to 79 with COVID-19, enrolled during active disease. The V and J genes are TRBV4-1 and TRBJ1-2, with D perhaps matching TRBD1 (5 bases). Here the CDR3 reads CASSRPGGNGYTF. CDR3 DNA: TGCGCCAGCAGCCGCCCTGGGGGGAATGGCTACACCTTC.